These T cell receptor beta chains were read from a single sample in a study of cytomegalovirus exposure and HLA in healthy donors. Data came from immunoSEQ multiplex PCR; TCRdb stores just in-frame clones and leaves some out. The data hold about 120,000 clones, with over 80% observed a single time. Sequencing was performed on PBMCs. The receptors come from a man younger than 35 in good health and CMV-seropositive. Both conserved end residues are part of each CDR3. Fields, in order: clone size, J gene, V gene, D gene, CDR3 DNA, CDR3 protein. The D gene is left open where the match is weak. Where a row states a size, it is once, few, many or the class of an expanded clone; other rows omit it.

- TRBJ2-2 TRBV27 - TGTGCCAGCAGACCTTACAGAAACACCGGGGAGCTGTTTTTT CASRPYRNTGELFF
- TRBJ2-2 TRBV6-4 TRBD2 TGTGCCAGCAGTGACTCTAGCGGGGGGGCCGGAACCGGGGAGCTGTTTTTT CASSDSSGGAGTGELFF
- TRBJ2-6 TRBV29-1 TRBD1 TGCAGCGCTCGGACAGGGGTTAGCTCTGGGGCCAACGTCCTGACTTTC CSARTGVSSGANVLTF
- TRBJ2-7 TRBV6-6 - TGTGCCAGCAGCCGGGGGGAGCAGTACTTC CASSRGEQYF
- TRBJ2-5 TRBV11-1 - TGTGCCAGCAGCTTAGACACAGGGACGGAGACCCAGTACTTC CASSLDTGTETQYF
few TRBJ1-1 TRBV2 - TGTGCCAGCAGTGAGCAGGGGATGAACACTGAAGCTTTCTTT CASSEQGMNTEAFF
- TRBJ2-3 TRBV27 TRBD2 TGTGCCAGCAGAATCATTAGCGGGGTAACAGATACGCAGTATTTT CASRIISGVTDTQYF
- TRBJ1-1 TRBV14 - TGTGCCAGCAGCTTCGGACAGCTCGGCGTAGCTTTCTTT CASSFGQLGVAFF
- TRBJ2-5 TRBV5-1 - TGCGCCAGCAGCCGAGAGGGCGGCCAAGAGACCCAGTACTTC CASSREGGQETQYF
- TRBJ2-2 TRBV6-1 - TGTGCCAGCAGTGAAGGGGGGGACACCGGGGAGCTGTTTTTT CASSEGGDTGELFF
- TRBJ1-4 TRBV7-6 TRBD1 TGTGCCAGCAGCTCCCCTTTGGACAGGCTCGGAAAACTGTTTTTT CASSSPLDRLGKLFF
- TRBJ2-3 TRBV5-1 - TGCGCCAGCAGCTTGGGTGACAGCCATCTGCCCTCTAGTTCCGATACGCAGTATTTT CASSLGDSHLPSSSDTQYF
- TRBJ2-7 TRBV11-2 - TGTGCCAGCACCAACCGAGGCGTGGAGCAGTACTTC CASTNRGVEQYF
- TRBJ1-2 TRBV7-8 TRBD1 TGTGCCAGCAGCTTATACAGGGGGCCCGGCTATGGCTACACCTTC CASSLYRGPGYGYTF
once TRBJ2-3 TRBV4-1 TRBD2 TGCGCCAGCAGCCAGCTAGCGGGGGGGCACACAGATACGCAGTATTTT CASSQLAGGHTDTQYF
- TRBJ1-1 TRBV7-9 - TGTGCCAGCAGCTTCGGGGGGAACACTGAAGCTTTCTTT CASSFGGNTEAFF
- TRBJ1-2 TRBV5-1 TRBD1 TGCGCCAGCAGCCTTACAGGGGTCACTGGCTACACCTTC CASSLTGVTGYTF
- TRBJ2-4 TRBV30 - TGTGCCTGGAGGGGGTGGGGGGTAGCCAAAAACATTCAGTACTTC CAWRGWGVAKNIQYF
many TRBJ1-1 TRBV7-8 - TGTGCCAGCAGCGTCCGGGAGAACACTGAAGCTTTCTTT CASSVRENTEAFF
- TRBJ1-6 TRBV6-5 - TGTGCCAGCAGTTCCGGAGAGGGCTCCTATAATTCACCCCTCCACTTT CASSSGEGSYNSPLHF
- TRBJ2-7 TRBV6-5 TRBD1 TGTGCCAGCAGTACCCGGACAGGTAGCTCCTACGAGCAGTACTTC CASSTRTGSSYEQYF
- TRBJ2-7 TRBV6-5 TRBD2 TGTGCCAGCAGCCGGACTAGCGGTTTATACGAGCAGTACTTC CASSRTSGLYEQYF
- TRBJ2-2 TRBV5-6 TRBD2 TGTGCCAGCAGCCGGGGACTAGCGGGGAACACCGGGGAGCTGTTTTTT CASSRGLAGNTGELFF
- TRBJ2-7 TRBV11-2 TRBD1 TGTGCCAGCAGCTTAGATGGGGGACAGATATACGAGCAGTACTTC CASSLDGGQIYEQYF
- TRBJ1-1 TRBV7-6 TRBD1 TGTGCCAGCAGCTCATTACCGGGACAGGGAGGACGTAACGCTGAAGCTTTCTTT CASSSLPGQGGRNAEAFF